Given below is one T cell receptor (beta chain) in context. The data were taken from a study of blood T cell repertoires in COVID-19. About the study: T cells, B-cell-depleted T cells, or PBMCs provided the cDNA or gDNA that served as material.

Clones were read by immunoSEQ multiplex PCR, and TCRdb kept only the in-frame ones, dropping some. The table lists around 32,000 clones, approximately 86% of them singletons. Germline CDR1 SGHVS, CDR2 FQNEAQ. Trimming took off 3 bases at V and 2 bases at J, with 11 bases between the two ends. The CDR3 extends over 16 amino acids. Sequenced material: peripheral blood. V gene TRBV7-8 combines with J gene TRBJ1-6, with D possibly matching TRBD1 (5 bases). This sequence originates from a woman older than 75 with active or convalescent COVID-19. CDR3 region: CASSFTRTTYNSPLHF. The CDR3 nucleotides read TGTGCCAGCAGCTTTACGAGGACAACCTATAATTCACCCCTCCACTTT.